This T cell receptor (beta chain) originates from a study of shared clonotypes between healthy human individuals. Several immunoSEQ 96-well plates shared each subset's DNA, each plate a replicate. Assay: immunoSEQ multiplex PCR; the TCRdb copy retains only in-frame clones and omits some. The table lists fewer than 1.6 million clones, about 98.5% of them singletons. About this clone: Its antigen is still unknown.

Germline V gene data show CDR1 as LNHDA and CDR2 as SQIVND (reference sequence). Trimming removed 5 bases from V and 1 base from J; junction bases left unmatched: 3. The CDR3 has 16 amino acids. The authors divided CD4+ cells into CD45RA+ naive and CD45RA-negative memory subsets. General study points: The researchers took only blood, and tissue repertoires probably look different. The authors expected sequencing depth to affect clonotype sharing among donors.

The sequence came from a man younger than 45 in good health. Sequencing was done on a sample of naive CD4+ T cells sorted from blood. Subset defined: CD45RA+ positively selected. This chain uses TRBV19 with TRBJ2-2, with 11 positions matching TRBD2. The CDR3 protein is CASSRGLAGNTGELFF. The CDR3 coding sequence is TGTGCCAGTAGTCGTGGACTAGCGGGGAACACCGGGGAGCTGTTTTTT.